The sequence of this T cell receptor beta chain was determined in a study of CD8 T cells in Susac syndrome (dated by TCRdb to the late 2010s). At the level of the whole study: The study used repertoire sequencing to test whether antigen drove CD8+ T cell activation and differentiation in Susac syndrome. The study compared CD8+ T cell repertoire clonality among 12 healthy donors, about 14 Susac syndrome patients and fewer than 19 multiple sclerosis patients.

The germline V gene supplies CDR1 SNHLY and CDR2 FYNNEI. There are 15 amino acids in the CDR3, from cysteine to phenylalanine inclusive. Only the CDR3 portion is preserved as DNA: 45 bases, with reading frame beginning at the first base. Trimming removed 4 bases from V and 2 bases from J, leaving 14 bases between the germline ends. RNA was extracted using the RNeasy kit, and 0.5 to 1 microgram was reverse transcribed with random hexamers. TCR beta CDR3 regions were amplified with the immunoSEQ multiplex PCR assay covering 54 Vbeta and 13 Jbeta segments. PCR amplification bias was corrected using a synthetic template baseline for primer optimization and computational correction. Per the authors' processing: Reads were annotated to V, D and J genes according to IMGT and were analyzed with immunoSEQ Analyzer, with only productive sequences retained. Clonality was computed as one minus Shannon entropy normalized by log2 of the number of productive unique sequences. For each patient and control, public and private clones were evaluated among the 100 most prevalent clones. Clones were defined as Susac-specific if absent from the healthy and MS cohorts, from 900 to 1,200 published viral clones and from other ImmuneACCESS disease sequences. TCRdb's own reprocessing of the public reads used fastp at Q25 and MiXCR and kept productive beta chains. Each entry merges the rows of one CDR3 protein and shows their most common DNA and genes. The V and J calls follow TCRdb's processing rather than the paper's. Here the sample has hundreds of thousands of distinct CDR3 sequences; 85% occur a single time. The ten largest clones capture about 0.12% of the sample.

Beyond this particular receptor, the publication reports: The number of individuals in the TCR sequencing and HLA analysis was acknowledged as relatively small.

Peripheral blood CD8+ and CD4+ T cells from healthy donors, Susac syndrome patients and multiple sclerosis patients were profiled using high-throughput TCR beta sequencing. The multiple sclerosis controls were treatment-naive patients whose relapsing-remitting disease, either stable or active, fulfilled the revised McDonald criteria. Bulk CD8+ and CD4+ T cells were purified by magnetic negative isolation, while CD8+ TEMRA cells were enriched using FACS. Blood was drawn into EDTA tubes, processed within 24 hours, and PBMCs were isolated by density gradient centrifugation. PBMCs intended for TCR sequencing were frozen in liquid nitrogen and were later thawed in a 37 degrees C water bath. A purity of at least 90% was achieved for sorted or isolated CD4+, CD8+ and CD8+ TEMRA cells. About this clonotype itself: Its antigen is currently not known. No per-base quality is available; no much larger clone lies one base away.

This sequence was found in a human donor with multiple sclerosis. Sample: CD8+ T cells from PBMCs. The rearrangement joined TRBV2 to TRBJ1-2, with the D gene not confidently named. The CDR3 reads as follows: CASSGTESLNYGYTF. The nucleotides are TGTGCCAGCAGTGGTACGGAAAGCTTAAACTATGGCTACACCTTC.